This TCR beta chain was obtained from a study of shared clonotypes between healthy human individuals. Comments on this clone: Its antigen is as yet unknown.

Running of the assay took place at deep level. TCRdb's table, derived via immunoSEQ multiplex PCR, lists solely in-frame clones and lacks some. The top ten clones hold 0.13% of a sample with roughly 2 million clones, approximately 95% of them seen once. General study results and limits: Naive CD4 clonotype sharing across a handful of donors was about 5%. Investigators expected sequencing depth to affect clonotype sharing among donors.

Germline CDR1 and CDR2: SGHDT and YYEEEE. The CDR3 runs to 13 residues. With 4 bases removed from V and 5 bases from J, the gap between germline ends came to 7 bases. Sample: naive CD4+ T cells sorted from blood. Subset reported: CD45RA+ positively selected. The sequence came from a man aged 18 to 35 in good health. The genes are TRBV5-6 and TRBJ1-6; D not certain. CDR3 loop: CASSPKDNSPLHF. CDR3 bases: TGTGCCAGCAGCCCCAAGGATAATTCACCCCTCCACTTT.